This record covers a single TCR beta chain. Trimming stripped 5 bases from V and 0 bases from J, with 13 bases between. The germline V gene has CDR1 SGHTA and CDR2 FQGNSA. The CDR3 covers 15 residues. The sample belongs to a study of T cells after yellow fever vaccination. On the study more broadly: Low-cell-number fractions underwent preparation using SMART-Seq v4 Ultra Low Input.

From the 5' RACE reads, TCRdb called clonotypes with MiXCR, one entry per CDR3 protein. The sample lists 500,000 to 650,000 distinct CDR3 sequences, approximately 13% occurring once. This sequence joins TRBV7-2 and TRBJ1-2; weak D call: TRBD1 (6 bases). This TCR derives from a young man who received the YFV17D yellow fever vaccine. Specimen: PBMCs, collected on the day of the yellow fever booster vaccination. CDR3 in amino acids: CASSISGESNYGYTF. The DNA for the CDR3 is TGTGCCAGCAGCATATCAGGGGAATCTAACTATGGCTACACCTTC. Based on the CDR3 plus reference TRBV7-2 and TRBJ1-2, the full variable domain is GAGVSQSPSNKVTEKGKDVELRCDPISGHTALYWYRQSLGQGLEFLIYFQGNSAPDKSGLPSDRFSAERTGGSVSTLTIQRTQQEDSAVYLCASSISGESNYGYTFGSGTRLTVV.